The 8 T cell receptor beta chains presented below share a single source sample, sequenced in a study of cytomegalovirus exposure and HLA in healthy donors. 13 Jbeta primers and 60 Vbeta primers were used for the PCR. Libraries were prepared by immunoSEQ multiplex PCR; TCRdb keeps only in-frame clonotypes and omits some of them. The sample has about 150,000 clones. The material sequenced was PBMCs. The receptors were gathered from a man in his thirties or forties in good health and CMV-seronegative.

The chain is built from TRBV19 and TRBJ2-2, with D perhaps matching TRBD2 (5 bases). Germline CDR1 LNHDA, CDR2 SQIVND (reference sequence). CDR3 size: 13 residues. With 5 bases removed from V and 6 bases from J, the gap between germline ends came to 10 bases. Written as DNA, the CDR3 is TGTGCCAGTAGTTGGGGAGATGCCGGGGAGCTGTTTTTT. It yields the protein CASSWGDAGELFF. Full variable domain (rest looked up from reference TRBV19 and TRBJ2-2): DGGITQSPKYLFRKEGQNVTLSCEQNLNHDAMYWYRQDPGQGLRLIYYSQIVNDFQKGDIAEGYSVSREKKESFPLTVTSAQKNPTAFYLCASSWGDAGELFFGEGSRLTVL.

In DNA, the CDR3 is TGTGCCAGTAGTACCCGAGGAGGTTTGAACACTGAAGCTTTCTTT. It translates to CASSTRGGLNTEAFF. J is TRBJ1-1 and V is TRBV19, with D hard to call. CDR3 length: 15 residues. Trimming stripped 4 bases from V and 0 bases from J, with 12 bases between. Germline V gives CDR1 LNHDA, CDR2 SQIVND (reference sequence).

The chain carries TRBV29-1 and TRBJ1-2; 7 bases match TRBD1. The J segment lost 4 bases and the V segment lost 7 bases, leaving 9 bases of the junction unmatched. CDR1 SQVTM and CDR2 ANQGSEA come from the germline V gene. The CDR3 is 13 amino acids. The CDR3 spells CSARQGGSYGYTF. The CDR3 DNA reads TGCAGCGCCCGTCAGGGGGGAAGCTATGGCTACACCTTC.

V usage is TRBV13 and J usage is TRBJ2-7; 7 nucleotides match TRBD1. Unmatched junction bases numbered 11, after V lost 6 bases and J lost 3 bases. Germline CDR1 PRHDT, CDR2 FYEKMQ (reference sequence). There are 15 residues in the CDR3. The CDR3 protein is CASSWGTDSYYEQYF. CDR3 nucleotide sequence: TGTGCCAGCAGTTGGGGGACAGATTCTTACTACGAGCAGTACTTC.

V gene TRBV14 combines with J gene TRBJ1-1; D is uncertain. The CDR3 has 11 amino acids. Germline V gene lookup returns CDR1 SGHDN and CDR2 FVKESK. V dropped 3 bases and J dropped 5 bases, with 4 bases sitting between them. The chain's CDR3 is CASSQRTEAFF. In nucleotides, the CDR3 is TGTGCCAGCAGCCAGCGGACTGAAGCTTTCTTT.

This chain uses TRBV6-5 with TRBJ1-2, with 7 positions matching TRBD1. The CDR3 spans 15 residues. Germline V gene lookup returns CDR1 MNHEY and CDR2 SVGAGI. The V gene end was trimmed by 5 bases and the J gene end by 5 bases; junction bases not matched to a gene: 11. CDR3 sequence: CASSPLTRGRYGYTF. In DNA form, the CDR3 reads TGTGCCAGCAGTCCCCTCACGAGGGGGCGGTATGGCTACACCTTC.

For the CDR3, the DNA is TGTGCCAGCGGTGGAGGGCTGATCAATCAGCCCCAGCATTTT. It codes for CASGGGLINQPQHF. The genes are TRBV2 and TRBJ1-5; D is ambiguous. V lost 8 bases and J lost 3, with 14 bases in between. The CDR3 covers 14 residues. Germline lookup yields CDR1 SNHLY and CDR2 FYNNEI.

The chain has TRBV7-3 and TRBJ1-1; 8 bases are shared with TRBD1. V shed 4 bases, J shed 1 base, and the junction held 14 bases outside the gene matches. Germline assignment: CDR1 SGHTA and CDR2 FQGTGA. CDR3 length: 18 residues. The CDR3 loop is CASSCSRGLDRANTEAFF. CDR3 coding DNA: TGTGCCAGCAGCTGCAGTAGGGGGTTGGACAGGGCGAACACTGAAGCTTTCTTT.